This T cell receptor (beta chain) was recovered during a study of cytomegalovirus exposure and HLA in healthy donors. Primers: 60 Vbeta forward and 13 Jbeta reverse. Clones were sequenced by immunoSEQ multiplex PCR, and TCRdb holds only the in-frame ones, with some missing. The data contain fewer than 200,000 clones, roughly 73% of them singletons. Though probably carrying unrecorded immune exposures, donors were nominally healthy at sampling. The CDR3 sequence is 15 residues long. The germline V gene has CDR1 MDHEN and CDR2 SYDVKM. Deletions cut 1 base from V and 1 base from J, with 11 bases between.

Material for sequencing was PBMCs. The sequence came from a woman in her thirties in good health and CMV-seronegative. The chain recombines TRBV28 with TRBJ2-7, with TRBD1 as a possible D gene (6 bases). The CDR3 sequence is CASSLYGTLSYEQYF. DNA of the CDR3: TGTGCCAGCAGTTTATATGGGACATTATCCTACGAGCAGTACTTC.